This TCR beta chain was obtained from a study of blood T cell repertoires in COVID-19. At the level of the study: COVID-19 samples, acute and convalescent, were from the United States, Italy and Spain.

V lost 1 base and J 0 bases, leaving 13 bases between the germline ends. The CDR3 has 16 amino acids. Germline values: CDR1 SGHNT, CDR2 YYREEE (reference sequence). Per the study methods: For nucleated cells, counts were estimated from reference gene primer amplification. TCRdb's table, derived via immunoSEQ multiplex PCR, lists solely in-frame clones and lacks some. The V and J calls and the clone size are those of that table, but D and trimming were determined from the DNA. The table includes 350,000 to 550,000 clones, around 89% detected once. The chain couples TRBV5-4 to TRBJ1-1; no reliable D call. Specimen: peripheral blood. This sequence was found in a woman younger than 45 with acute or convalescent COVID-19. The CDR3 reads CASSLILTQMNTEAFF. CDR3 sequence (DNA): TGTGCCAGCAGCTTGATACTGACACAAATGAACACTGAAGCTTTCTTT.